This T cell receptor beta chain was sequenced during a study of identifying expanded T cells in peripheral blood. CDR1 is PRHDT, CDR2 FYEKMQ, per germline (reference sequence). Between the trimmed V and J ends, which lost 2 bases and 3 bases, there was a span of 13 bases. There are 15 residues in the CDR3. Notes on this clone: Its cognate antigen is unknown.

Study results and caveats: Differentially abundant clones: 1 to 1.5 between replicates, about 15 at around 2 weeks, 18 to 20 at four.

The method was immunoSEQ multiplex PCR; TCRdb's version includes in-frame clones alone and lacks a portion of them. Of 130,000 or so clones in the sample, roughly 82% were seen once. This sequence joins TRBV13 and TRBJ1-1, with a possible D match to TRBD1 (6 bases). The sequence derives from a person between 18 and 70 years old in good health. The sequenced sample was blood. CDR3 in amino acids: CASSLPRGEHTEAFF. CDR3 in DNA: TGTGCCAGCAGCTTACCAAGGGGGGAGCACACTGAAGCTTTCTTT.